The 30 T cell receptor beta chains reported below all come from one sample, sequenced in a study of T cell clones after liver transplantation. Libraries were prepared by immunoSEQ multiplex PCR; TCRdb keeps only in-frame clonotypes and omits some of them. The data show 95,000 to 110,000 clones, with around 80% seen just once and around 3% held by the top ten. Sequenced here: CD4+ T cells from blood, sampled approximately 45 months after liver transplant. The receptor source for this set is a human patient who received a liver transplant. T cells may partly derive from the graft donor.

The chain has TRBV28 and TRBJ1-3; 7 bases align to TRBD1. V gave up 6 bases and J gave up 1 base; unmatched junction bases: 15. The CDR3 totals 18 residues. From germline, CDR1 is MDHEN and CDR2 SYDVKM. The CDR3 loop is CASSSGTVYSPSGNTIYF. For the CDR3, the DNA is TGTGCCAGCAGCAGCGGGACAGTATACTCTCCTTCTGGAAACACCATATATTTT. Full variable domain (outside the CDR3, taken from reference TRBV28 and TRBJ1-3): DVKVTQSSRYLVKRTGEKVFLECVQDMDHENMFWYRQDPGLGLRLIYFSYDVKMKEKGDIPEGYSVSREKKERFSLILESASTNQTSMYLCASSSGTVYSPSGNTIYFGEGSWLTVV.

The J gene is TRBJ1-1, the V gene TRBV28; D gene uncertain. CDR1 MDHEN and CDR2 SYDVKM come from the germline V gene. This CDR3 contains 13 residues. Trimming removed 6 bases at V and 0 bases at J, with 8 bases between. The DNA for the CDR3 is TGTGCCAGCAGCGGTCGTTTGAACACTGAAGCTTTCTTT. As protein: CASSGRLNTEAFF.

V usage is TRBV23-1 and J usage is TRBJ1-5, with 8 nucleotides matching TRBD1. TRBV23-1 is given ORF status, its function remaining uncertain. The CDR3 has 15 residues. Unmatched junction bases numbered 4, after V lost 0 bases and J lost 6 bases. CDR3 DNA sequence: TGCGCCAGCAGTCAATCGGTGACAGGGGTTCAGCCCCAGCATTTT. This codes for CASSQSVTGVQPQHF.

The rearrangement links TRBV28 to TRBJ1-2, with D maybe TRBD1 (6 bases). The germline CDR1 and CDR2 sequences are MDHEN and SYDVKM. This CDR3 is 15 amino acids long. V lost 4 bases to trimming and J lost 2 bases, with 14 bases between them. In DNA, the CDR3 is TGTGCCAGCAGTTGGGGGGCAGGGTGGAACTATGGCTACACCTTC. This codes for CASSWGAGWNYGYTF.

The chain combines TRBV29-1 with TRBJ1-4; TRBD1 might be the D (5 bases). The CDR3 length is 13 residues. V was trimmed by 4 bases and J by 8 bases, leaving 14 bases between them. The germline gives CDR1 SQVTM, CDR2 ANQGSEA. The chain's CDR3 is CSVARRGEEKLFF. DNA for the CDR3: TGCAGCGTTGCGCGGCGAGGGGAAGAAAAACTGTTTTTT.

This rearrangement joins TRBV6-5 to TRBJ2-7; maybe TRBD2 (7 bases). The V and J ends lost 2 bases and 1 base respectively, with 9 bases between them. The germline V gene encodes CDR1 MNHEY and CDR2 SVGAGI. The CDR3 length is 14 residues. This CDR3 reads CASSYRGASYEQYF. CDR3 nucleotide sequence: TGTGCCAGCAGTTACCGGGGGGCATCCTACGAGCAGTACTTC.

The chain recombines TRBV7-2 with TRBJ1-4; D is possibly TRBD1 (5 bases). Germline CDR1 SGHTA, CDR2 FQGNSA. The V end was cut by 5 bases, the J end by 8 bases, with 12 bases between. CDR3 length: 13 residues. CDR3 nucleotide sequence: TGTGCCAGCAGCACGGGACTCAACGAAAAACTGTTTTTT. It codes for CASSTGLNEKLFF.

The V and J genes are TRBV19 and TRBJ2-2; D not certain. CDR1 LNHDA and CDR2 SQIVND come from the germline V gene (reference sequence). The CDR3 runs to 17 residues. Deletions cut 0 bases from V and 0 bases from J, with 11 bases between. CDR3 region: CASSIDLGRANTGELFF. The CDR3, as DNA: TGTGCCAGTAGTATAGATCTGGGCAGAGCGAACACCGGGGAGCTGTTTTTT.

The chain has TRBV7-2 and TRBJ2-1; 10 bases are a match to TRBD2. CDR1 and CDR2 from the germline V gene are SGHTA and FQGNSA. The CDR3 totals 15 residues. Trimming removed 5 bases from V and 3 bases from J; junction bases left unmatched: 4. The CDR3 region has the DNA TGTGCCAGCAGCCGTCAGCGGGGGGGCTACAATGAGCAGTTCTTC. Its translation: CASSRQRGGYNEQFF.

The chain is built from TRBV21-1 and TRBJ1-3; TRBD1 is the table's D call and was not checked against the DNA. TRBV21-1 represents a pseudogene. This CDR3 region has 18 residues. For the CDR3, the DNA is TGTGCCAGCAGCAAAGATCGGACAGGGGATTTAGCTGGAAACACCATATATTTT. Translating gives CASSKDRTGDLAGNTIYF.

This clone appeared a single time. As DNA, the CDR3 is TGTGCCAGCAGCTTGACTTTCCGGCCCAACGATGGCTACACCTTC. It codes for CASSLTFRPNDGYTF. The chain couples TRBV5-8 to TRBJ1-2; D not resolved. This CDR3 has 15 amino acids. The ends were cut back, 1 base at V and 6 bases at J, with 16 bases in the middle. Germline V lookup: CDR1 SGHTS, CDR2 YDEGEE.

V gene TRBV14 combines with J gene TRBJ2-3; D perhaps matches TRBD1 (5 bases). Germline V gene data show CDR1 as SGHDN and CDR2 as FVKESK. V lost 5 bases, J lost 2 bases, and 14 bases lay in between. The CDR3 has 15 amino acids. CDR3 in amino acids: CASSSLPRATDTQYF. The CDR3 DNA is TGTGCCAGCAGCTCCTTGCCCAGGGCCACAGATACGCAGTATTTT. Using reference TRBV14 and TRBJ2-3 for the parts outside the CDR3, the full variable domain is EAGVTQFPSHSVIEKGQTVTLRCDPISGHDNLYWYRRVMGKEIKFLLHFVKESKQDESGMPNNRFLAERTGGTYSTLKVQPAELEDSGVYFCASSSLPRATDTQYFGPGTRLTVL.

The chain has TRBV5-8 and TRBJ1-5, with TRBD1 as a possible D gene (5 bases). Trimming shortened V by 6 bases and J by 3 bases, and 10 bases separated the two germline ends. Germline V CDR1 and CDR2: SGHTS, YDEGEE. This CDR3 has 13 amino acids. For the CDR3, the DNA is TGTGCCAGCATGGTCAGGGTCAATCAGCCCCAGCATTTT. This translates into CASMVRVNQPQHF.

This rearrangement joins TRBV28 to TRBJ2-7, with D perhaps assigned TRBD1 or TRBD2 (5 bases each). The CDR3 consists of 15 residues. V was shortened by 6 bases and J by 1 base, with 16 bases between the two germline ends. CDR1 is MDHEN and CDR2 is SYDVKM in the germline V gene. The CDR3 sequence is CASRLRDGVSYEQYF. CDR3 DNA: TGTGCCAGCAGACTCCGGGACGGGGTGTCCTACGAGCAGTACTTC.

The chain links TRBV5-1 to TRBJ1-6, with D tentatively TRBD1 (5 bases). There are 15 residues in the CDR3. The V end lost 0 bases, the J end lost 7 bases, and 11 bases lay between the germline ends. Per the germline V gene, CDR1 is SGHRS and CDR2 is YFSETQ. The CDR3 DNA is TGCGCCAGCAGCTTGGCCGGGACCGCGAATTCACCCCTCCACTTT. Translating gives CASSLAGTANSPLHF.

V usage is TRBV7-8 and J usage is TRBJ1-3; TRBD1 matches 9 bases. The CDR3 runs to 16 residues. Germline trimming cut 5 bases from V and 2 bases from J; bases unmatched to any gene: 7. Germline V lookup: CDR1 SGHVS, CDR2 FQNEAQ. CDR3 residues: CASSPRTGGTGNTIYF. CDR3 DNA: TGTGCCAGCAGCCCCCGAACAGGGGGCACTGGAAACACCATATATTTT. The whole variable domain, remainder taken from reference TRBV7-8 and TRBJ1-3, is GAGVSQSPRYKVAKRGQDVALRCDPISGHVSLFWYQQALGQGPEFLTYFQNEAQLDKSGLPSDRFFAERPEGSVSTLKIQRTQQEDSAVYLCASSPRTGGTGNTIYFGEGSWLTVV.

The V call is TRBV6-5, the J call TRBJ1-2; the D is unclear. V dropped 7 bases and J dropped 1 base, with 16 bases sitting between them. The V gene's germline CDR1 is MNHEY and CDR2 SVGAGI. The length of the CDR3 is 15 residues. The CDR3 loop reads CASTPGGSGNYGYTF. DNA for the CDR3: TGTGCCAGCACCCCCGGCGGTTCGGGTAACTATGGCTACACCTTC.

The chain combines TRBV9 with TRBJ2-1; TRBD1 matches 9 bases. With V trimmed by 0 bases and J by 7 bases, 5 bases remained unmatched. The germline CDR1 and CDR2 sequences are SGDLS and YYNGEE. The CDR3 is 15 amino acids. CDR3 sequence (DNA): TGTGCCAGCAGCGTAGCAGGACAGGGGTGGAATGAGCAGTTCTTC. This encodes CASSVAGQGWNEQFF.

This sequence joins TRBV27 and TRBJ1-4, with D unclear. The CDR3 loop spans 14 amino acids. V lost 4 bases, J lost 11 bases, and 17 bases lay in between. The germline gives CDR1 MNHEY, CDR2 SMNVEV (reference sequence). The CDR3 region has the DNA TGTGCCAGCAGTTCTGGCGCCCGCATATGGAAACTGTTTTTT. This gives the protein CASSSGARIWKLFF. Variable domain in full (rest from reference TRBV27 and TRBJ1-4): EAQVTQNPRYLITVTGKKLTVTCSQNMNHEYMSWYRQDPGLGLRQIYYSMNVEVTDKGDVPEGYKVSRKEKRNFPLILESPSPNQTSLYFCASSSGARIWKLFFGSGTQLSVL.

The CDR3 spells CASSPQREGQFF. CDR3 in DNA: TGTGCCAGCTCACCTCAGCGGGAGGGCCAGTTCTTC. The chain joins TRBV18 to TRBJ2-1; 10 bases agree with TRBD2. V was pared by 3 bases and J by 13 bases, with 3 bases of the junction left unmatched. This CDR3 is built from 12 residues. CDR1 and CDR2 (germline): KGHSH, LQKENI. Supplemented by reference TRBV18 and TRBJ2-1, the full variable domain reads NAGVMQNPRHLVRRRGQEARLRCSPMKGHSHVYWYRQLPEEGLKFMVYLQKENIIDESGMPKERFSAEFPKEGPSILRIQQVVRGDSAAYFCASSPQREGQFFGPGTRLTVL.

CDR3 sequence: CASRGGGKDIQYF. The CDR3 region has the DNA TGTGCCAGCAGGGGGGGAGGGAAAGACATTCAGTACTTC. The chain recombines TRBV5-4 with TRBJ2-4, with 7 bases aligning to TRBD2. The germline V gene has CDR1 SGHNT and CDR2 YYREEE (reference sequence). Germline trimming cut 5 bases from V and 8 bases from J; bases unmatched to any gene: 7. The CDR3 length is 13 residues.

The rearrangement joins TRBV5-1 to TRBJ1-1; possible D gene TRBD1, 6 bases. Trimming removed 0 bases from V and 4 bases from J, with 13 bases in between. Germline CDR1 and CDR2: SGHRS and YFSETQ. This CDR3 comprises 15 residues. DNA of the CDR3: TGCGCCAGCAGCTTGGTGGGGGCACACTCCACTGAAGCTTTCTTT. Its translation: CASSLVGAHSTEAFF.

The chain joins TRBV28 to TRBJ1-5, with unresolved D. The CDR3 has 16 residues. Between the trimmed V and J ends, which lost 4 bases and 4 bases, there was a span of 17 bases. Germline CDR1 MDHEN, CDR2 SYDVKM. The CDR3 coding sequence is TGTGCCAGCAGTTCTTTTTTGGGAGACACAAATCAGCCCCAGCATTTT. Translation gives CASSSFLGDTNQPQHF.

This chain uses TRBV7-2 with TRBJ2-7, with 7 bases lining up with TRBD1. Germline CDR1 is SGHTA and CDR2 is FQGNSA. The CDR3 has 12 residues. Germline trimming cut 5 bases from V and 5 bases from J; bases unmatched to any gene: 3. CDR3 amino acids: CASSDRVDEQYF. CDR3 sequence (DNA): TGTGCCAGCAGCGACAGGGTTGACGAGCAGTACTTC.

The rearrangement links TRBV5-1 to TRBJ1-2; D is unresolved. Germline assignment: CDR1 SGHRS and CDR2 YFSETQ. Between the trimmed V and J ends, which lost 1 base and 6 bases, there was a span of 7 bases. The CDR3 is made up of 12 amino acids. CDR3 sequence: CASSLRMDGYTF. Written as DNA, the CDR3 is TGCGCCAGCAGCTTGAGAATGGATGGCTACACCTTC.

The chain employs TRBV18 and TRBJ1-3, with D maybe TRBD1 (6 bases). The ends were cut back, 2 bases at V and 0 bases at J, with 11 bases in the middle. Germline values: CDR1 KGHSH, CDR2 LQKENI. This CDR3 contains 16 residues. CDR3 sequence: CASSPFGQNSGNTIYF. The CDR3 DNA reads TGTGCCAGCTCACCATTCGGACAGAACTCTGGAAACACCATATATTTT.

Remarks on this clone: The sample contains more than one DNA sequence encoding this CDR3. V and J are TRBV29-1 and TRBJ2-7; no firm D call. The CDR3 is made up of 12 amino acids. The V gene's germline CDR1 is SQVTM and CDR2 ANQGSEA. V lost 1 base and J 0 bases, leaving 4 bases between the germline ends. CDR3 bases: TGCAGCGTTGAAGTCAGCTCCTACGAGCAGTACTTC. As protein: CSVEVSSYEQYF.

The chain carries TRBV11-3 and TRBJ2-5; 7 bases match TRBD2. The length of the CDR3 is 13 residues. The V gene end was trimmed by 5 bases and the J gene end by 4 bases; junction bases not matched to a gene: 4. The germline V gene has CDR1 SGHNT and CDR2 YENEEA. The chain's CDR3 is CASSHAGVETQYF. CDR3 in DNA: TGTGCCAGCAGCCATGCGGGGGTAGAGACCCAGTACTTC.

The table lists this clone with a few counts. The V call is TRBV18, the J call TRBJ2-7; D may be TRBD2 (5 bases). V gave up 4 bases and J gave up 6 bases, with 13 bases separating them. The germline V gene encodes CDR1 KGHSH and CDR2 LQKENI. CDR3 length equals 13 residues. The CDR3 bases are TGTGCCAGCTCACAAGCTTCTGAGGGCGAGCAGTACTTC. It translates to CASSQASEGEQYF.

CDR3 DNA sequence: TGTGCCAGCAGTTACGTAGACGGTTGGTTCTTC. As protein: CASSYVDGWFF. The V call is TRBV6-5, the J call TRBJ2-1, with unresolved D. Looked up from germline, CDR1 is MNHEY and CDR2 is SVGAGI. The CDR3 sequence is 11 residues long. The ends were cut back, 2 bases at V and 15 bases at J, with 11 bases in the middle.